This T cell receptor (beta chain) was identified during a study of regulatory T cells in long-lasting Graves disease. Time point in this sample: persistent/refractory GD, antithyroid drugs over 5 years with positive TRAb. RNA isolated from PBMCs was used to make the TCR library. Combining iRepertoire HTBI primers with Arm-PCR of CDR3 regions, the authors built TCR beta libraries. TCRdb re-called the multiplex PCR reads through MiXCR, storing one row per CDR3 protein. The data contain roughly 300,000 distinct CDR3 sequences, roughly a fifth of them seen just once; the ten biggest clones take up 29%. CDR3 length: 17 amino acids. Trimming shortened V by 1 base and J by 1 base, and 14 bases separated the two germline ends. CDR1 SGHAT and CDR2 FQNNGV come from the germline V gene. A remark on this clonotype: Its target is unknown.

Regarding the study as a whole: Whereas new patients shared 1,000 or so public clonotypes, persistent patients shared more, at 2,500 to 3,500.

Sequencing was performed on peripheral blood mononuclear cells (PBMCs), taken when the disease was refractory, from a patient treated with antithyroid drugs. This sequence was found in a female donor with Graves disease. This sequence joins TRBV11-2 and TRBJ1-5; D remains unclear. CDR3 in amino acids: CASSLGPLKASNQPQHF. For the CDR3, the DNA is TGTGCCAGCAGCTTAGGCCCCCTCAAAGCGAGCAATCAGCCCCAGCATTTT.